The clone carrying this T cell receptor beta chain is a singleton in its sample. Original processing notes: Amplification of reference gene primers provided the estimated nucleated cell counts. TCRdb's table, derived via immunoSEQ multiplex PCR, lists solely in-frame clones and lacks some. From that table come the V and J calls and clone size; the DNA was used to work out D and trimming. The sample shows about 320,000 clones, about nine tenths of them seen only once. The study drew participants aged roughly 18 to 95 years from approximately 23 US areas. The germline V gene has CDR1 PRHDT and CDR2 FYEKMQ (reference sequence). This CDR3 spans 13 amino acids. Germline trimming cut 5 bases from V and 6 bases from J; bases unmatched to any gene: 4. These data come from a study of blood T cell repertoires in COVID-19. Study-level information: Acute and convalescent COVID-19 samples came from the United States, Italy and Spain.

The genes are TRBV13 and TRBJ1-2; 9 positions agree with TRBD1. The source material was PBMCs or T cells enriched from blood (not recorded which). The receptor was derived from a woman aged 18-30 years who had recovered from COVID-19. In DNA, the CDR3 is TGTGCCAGCAGCAGGACAGGGGTGGATGGCTACACCTTC. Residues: CASSRTGVDGYTF. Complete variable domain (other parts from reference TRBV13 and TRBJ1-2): AAGVIQSPRHLIKEKRETATLKCYPIPRHDTVYWYQQGPGQDPQFLISFYEKMQSDKGSIPDRFSAQQFSDYHSELNMSSLELGDSALYFCASSRTGVDGYTFGSGTRLTVV.